This T cell receptor beta chain emerged from a study of shared clonotypes between healthy human individuals. V was clipped by 1 base and J by 7 bases, with 14 bases between them. In germline, CDR1 is SGHVS, CDR2 FNYEAQ. The CDR3 extends over 14 amino acids. This clone came up once. CD45RO-negative CD8 cells positively selected for CCR7 made up the naive population, which excluded terminally differentiated effector memory CD45RA+ cells. Produced via immunoSEQ multiplex PCR; TCRdb's table is partial and in-frame only. The sample shows 1.5 million to 2.5 million clones, just under 95% of them seen only once.

The sequencing input was naive CD8+ T cells sorted from blood. The chain has TRBV7-6 and TRBJ2-7; TRBD2 might be the D (5 bases). The receptor's source is a man younger than 35 in good health. DNA for the CDR3: TGTGCCAGCAGCTTAGAGGTGGGAGCGGCTGAGCAGTACTTC. Encoded protein: CASSLEVGAAEQYF.